This TCR beta chain was obtained from a study of sequential checkpoint blockade in melanoma. This clone was observed once. V lost 3 bases to trimming and J lost 6 bases, with 17 bases between them. Looked up from germline, CDR1 is SGDLS and CDR2 is YYNGEE. The CDR3 is 15 residues long. Treatment noted: randomized to nivolumab then ipilimumab (arm A) or the reverse (arm B). TCRdb keeps only in-frame clones here, not all; method: immunoSEQ multiplex PCR. The sample includes some 2,900 clones, roughly 55% seen only once; the top ten take around 23%. The source material was CD8+ T cells sorted from blood (inferred from file names), sampled from a patient given nivolumab and ipilimumab in sequence. The V gene is TRBV9, the J gene TRBJ2-3, with D perhaps TRBD2 (6 bases). The sequence was collected from a human donor with melanoma. The CDR3 spells CASSGGTGVGDTQYF. The CDR3 DNA reads as TGTGCCAGCAGCGGAGGAACGGGAGTGGGTGATACGCAGTATTTT.